This T cell receptor beta chain is drawn from a study of T cells in women clearing cervical HPV infection. From germline, CDR1 is GTSNPN and CDR2 SVGIG (reference sequence). The CDR3 spans 11 residues. V lost 1 base, J lost 3 bases, and 4 bases lay in between. TCRdb's table, derived via immunoSEQ multiplex PCR, lists solely in-frame clones and lacks some. The sample holds tens of thousands of clones. Regarding this clone: The observed sequence ends 3 residues before the CDR3 terminus, with the missing tail filled in from the germline J gene.

The sequenced sample consisted of blood buffy coat. V is TRBV30 and J is TRBJ2-7; no firm D call. The receptor was derived from a woman between 18 and 69 years old with a cervical HPV16 infection that either progressed to CIN3+ or cleared (not recorded which). Here the CDR3 reads CAWSGGYEQYF. The sequenced CDR3 bases are TGTGCCTGGAGTGGAGGCTACGAG.